Sequencing of this T cell receptor delta chain was carried out in a study of Vδ1+ human thymocytes. The study, taken as a whole, reports: Thymic TRG and TRD repertoires appeared highly polyclonal, with Gaussian CDR3 length distributions. Thymic delta-chain repertoires held around 20% Vdelta2 sequences and few Vdelta3, despite high sort purity.

Thymocytes were sorted as CD3+ TCRVdelta1+ TCRVdelta2- after alphabeta T cell depletion. Vdelta1+ thymocyte sorts reached between 98% and 99.6% purity. The template was reverse-transcribed extracted RNA. Multiplex PCR used pooled V-gene forward primers and a constant-region reverse primer to amplify CDR3s. TCRdb fed the multiplex PCR reads into CATT to redo clone calling. Of about 75,000 delta-chain clones in the sample, about 38% are singletons; the top ten hold around 0.3%. This clone was recorded a few times. Its antigen is not identified. CDR3 length: 15 amino acids. V was shortened by 3 bases and J by 19 bases, with 24 bases between the two germline ends. Germline V gene lookup returns CDR1 GEAIGNYY and CDR2 EKD.

This rearrangement joins TRDV2 to TRDJ3; TRDD3 is a possible D gene (5 bases). The clonotype was recovered from a boy under two years old who had congenital heart surgery. Input material: Vdelta1+ gamma-delta thymocytes from the thymus. Stated subset: FACS-sorted CD3+ TCRalphabeta- TCRVdelta1+ TCRVdelta2- thymocytes. Written as DNA, the CDR3 is TGTGCCTGTGACGGCCCAAAATCCACCTGGGATGAAATGTTTTTC. This translates into CACDGPKSTWDEMFF.